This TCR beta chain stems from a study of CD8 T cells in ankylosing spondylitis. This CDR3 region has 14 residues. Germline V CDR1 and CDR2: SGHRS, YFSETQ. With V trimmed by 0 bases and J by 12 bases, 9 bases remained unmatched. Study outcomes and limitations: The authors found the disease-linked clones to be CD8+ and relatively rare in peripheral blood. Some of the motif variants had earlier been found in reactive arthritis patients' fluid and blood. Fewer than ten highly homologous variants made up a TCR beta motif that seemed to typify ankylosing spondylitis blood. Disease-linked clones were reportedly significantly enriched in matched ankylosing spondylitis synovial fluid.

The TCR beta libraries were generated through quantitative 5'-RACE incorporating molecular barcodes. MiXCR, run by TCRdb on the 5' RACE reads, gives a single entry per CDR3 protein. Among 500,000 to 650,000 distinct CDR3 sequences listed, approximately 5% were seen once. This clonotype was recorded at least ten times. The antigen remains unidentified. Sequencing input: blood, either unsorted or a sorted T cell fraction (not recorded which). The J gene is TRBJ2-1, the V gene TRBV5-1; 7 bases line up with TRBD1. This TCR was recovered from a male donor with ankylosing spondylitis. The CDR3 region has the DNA TGCGCCAGCAGCTTGGACACAGGGGATCGCATGCAGTTCTTC. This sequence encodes CASSLDTGDRMQFF.